This T cell receptor (beta chain) was sequenced for a study of T cell responses to AZD1222 COVID-19 vaccine. Whether given at about 4 or about 12 weeks, second doses were pooled. Turning to this clone: Antigen unknown.

CDR3 size: 13 residues. Trimming removed 4 bases from V and 1 base from J, with 8 bases in between. Germline values: CDR1 SGHDT, CDR2 YYEEEE. The method was immunoSEQ multiplex PCR; TCRdb's version includes in-frame clones alone and lacks a portion of them. The sample lists approximately 150,000 clones; around 87% were seen once. Whole-study findings and limits: There were repertoire samples only from the period after the peak T cell response. Nearly half of spike-specific TCRs reportedly go after variant regions that carry no mutations. Clonal diversity may have been underestimated, and the donors were mostly white British, with more females than males.

V gene TRBV5-6 combines with J gene TRBJ1-1; unclear D gene. This sequence was found in an adult who received the AZD1222 COVID-19 vaccine. Material: peripheral blood, obtained 28 days after the second AZD1222 dose. DNA for the CDR3: TGTGCCAGCAGCCCTGGACCGAACACTGAAGCTTTCTTT. Translating gives CASSPGPNTEAFF.